The 21 T cell receptor beta chains listed next were all sequenced from one sample in a study of cytomegalovirus exposure and HLA in healthy donors. PCR involved 60 Vbeta and 13 Jbeta primers. Only in-frame clones appear in the TCRdb table, and some are missing; sequencing was by immunoSEQ multiplex PCR. The sample carries 200,000 to 250,000 clones, approximately 80% recorded once. The material sequenced was PBMCs. The receptors come from a male donor in good health and CMV-seronegative.

The chain combines TRBV29-1 with TRBJ2-2; D possibly corresponds to TRBD1 (6 bases). Trimming cost V 6 bases and J 5 bases, with 10 bases left between them. This CDR3 spans 12 amino acids. CDR1 and CDR2 (germline): SQVTM, ANQGSEA. The CDR3 nucleotides read TGCAGCGTGGCTACAGGGACCGGGGAGCTGTTTTTT. It specifies CSVATGTGELFF.

CDR3 DNA sequence: TGTGCCAGCGGATACAGGGGGGGGGCTGAAAAACTGTTTTTT. Translated: CASGYRGGAEKLFF. This chain joins TRBV28 and TRBJ1-4, with 8 nucleotides matching TRBD1. V shed 8 bases and J 7 bases; nucleotides not matched to a gene: 9. Germline V lookup: CDR1 MDHEN, CDR2 SYDVKM. CDR3 size: 14 residues.

The rearrangement links TRBV7-3 to TRBJ2-4; the D gene is possibly TRBD1 (5 bases). CDR3 length equals 15 residues. The germline V gene encodes CDR1 SGHTA and CDR2 FQGTGA. V lost 5 bases and J 0 bases, leaving 11 bases between the germline ends. CDR3 in DNA: TGTGCCAGCAGCCCGGACATTTTAGCCAAAAACATTCAGTACTTC. It translates to CASSPDILAKNIQYF.

Here the CDR3 reads CASRPGGGGYTF. In nucleotides, the CDR3 is TGTGCCAGCAGGCCGGGGGGGGGTGGCTACACCTTC. V usage is TRBV6-5 and J usage is TRBJ1-2; weak D call: TRBD1 (5 bases). From germline, CDR1 is MNHEY and CDR2 SVGAGI. Trimming took off 6 bases at V and 7 bases at J, with 12 bases between the two ends. CDR3 length equals 12 residues.

The chain couples TRBV27 to TRBJ2-7, with a possible D match to TRBD2 (6 bases). This CDR3 has 14 residues. Per germline, CDR1 MNHEY and CDR2 SMNVEV (reference sequence). Trimming stripped 3 bases from V and 9 bases from J, with 18 bases between. The CDR3 coding sequence is TGTGCCAGCAGTTTTGGCGGGGTGGGCTCTCGGCAGTACTTC. It codes for CASSFGGVGSRQYF.

The chain recombines TRBV6-1 with TRBJ2-3; 10 bases match TRBD2. The CDR3 totals 15 residues. V lost 3 bases to trimming and J lost 4 bases; unmatched junction nucleotides: 4. Germline values: CDR1 MNHNS, CDR2 SASEGT. The CDR3 region is CASSDRLAGADTQYF. CDR3 in DNA: TGTGCCAGCAGTGATCGGCTAGCGGGAGCAGATACGCAGTATTTT.

The chain links TRBV11-2 to TRBJ2-5, with a weak D call TRBD1 (5 bases). The CDR3 is 15 residues long. V shed 5 bases and J shed 0 bases, with 13 bases lying between them. Germline assignment: CDR1 SGHAT and CDR2 FQNNGV. The CDR3 loop is CASSLTRDYQETQYF. DNA of the CDR3: TGTGCCAGCAGCCTAACCAGGGATTACCAAGAGACCCAGTACTTC.

The chain has TRBV7-9 and TRBJ1-4, with TRBD1 matching 8 bases. CDR3 length: 14 amino acids. Germline values: CDR1 SEHNR, CDR2 FQNEAQ (reference sequence). V lost 0 bases and J lost 10; bases outside the gene matches: 4. The CDR3 loop is CASSLATGDVKLFF. The DNA of the CDR3 is TGTGCCAGCAGCTTAGCGACAGGGGACGTAAAACTGTTTTTT.

This sequence joins TRBV5-1 and TRBJ2-3, with 13 bases identical to TRBD2. J was trimmed by 5 bases and V by 0 bases; bases with no gene match: 6. CDR3 length equals 17 residues. Germline lookup yields CDR1 SGHRS and CDR2 YFSETQ. In DNA, the CDR3 is TGCGCCAGCAGCTTGGGGACTAGCGGGAGTTCGGGAGATACGCAGTATTTT. Its protein is CASSLGTSGSSGDTQYF.

This clone is a singleton in its sample. The chain joins TRBV5-1 to TRBJ1-4; tentatively, D is TRBD1 (5 bases). The CDR3 has 16 residues. V lost 3 bases and J lost 7, with 19 bases in between. The germline V gene has CDR1 SGHRS and CDR2 YFSETQ. Here the CDR3 DNA reads TGCGCCAGCAGCTCACAACCAGGGCAGGGCACTGAAAAACTGTTTTTT. Amino acid sequence: CASSSQPGQGTEKLFF.

V and J are TRBV5-1 and TRBJ2-4, with D perhaps matching TRBD2 (6 bases). The CDR3 runs 14 residues. Trimming pared 0 bases from V and 7 bases from J, leaving 11 bases between. The germline V gene has CDR1 SGHRS and CDR2 YFSETQ. The CDR3 DNA reads as TGCGCCAGCAGCTTGGAAATAGCGGATAACATTCAGTACTTC. Residues: CASSLEIADNIQYF.

This sequence joins TRBV7-2 and TRBJ1-2; a possible D gene is TRBD1 (5 bases). Trimming left V 1 base short and J 8 bases short, with 11 bases between. Germline CDR1 is SGHTA and CDR2 is FQGNSA. The CDR3 is 13 residues long. The CDR3, as DNA: TGTGCCAGCAGCTTAGTAGGGCCAGGGGGCTACACCTTC. The encoded protein is CASSLVGPGGYTF.

This sequence joins TRBV28 and TRBJ2-7; 8 nucleotides line up with TRBD1. Germline values: CDR1 MDHEN, CDR2 SYDVKM. Trimming cost V 4 bases and J 0 bases; bases outside gene matches: 5. The CDR3 is 15 residues long. The CDR3 spells CASSYRGTSSYEQYF. Here the CDR3 DNA reads TGTGCCAGCAGTTACAGGGGGACGAGCTCCTACGAGCAGTACTTC.

The gene calls are TRBV19 and TRBJ2-3, with a tentative D call TRBD2 (6 bases). Germline V lookup: CDR1 LNHDA, CDR2 SQIVND (reference sequence). V dropped 5 bases and J dropped 3 bases, with 18 bases sitting between them. This CDR3 spans 16 amino acids. CDR3 coding DNA: TGTGCCAGTAGTGATCGGACTTCGGGGGAAACAGATACGCAGTATTTT. Its translation is CASSDRTSGETDTQYF.

The V call is TRBV9, the J call TRBJ1-1; D remains ambiguous. V shed 1 base and J shed 0 bases, with 4 bases lying between them. Germline CDR1 is SGDLS and CDR2 is YYNGEE. The CDR3 has 13 residues. The CDR3 nucleotides read TGTGCCAGCAGCGTACGGTTGAACACTGAAGCTTTCTTT. Amino acid sequence: CASSVRLNTEAFF. Variable domain in full (rest from reference TRBV9 and TRBJ1-1): DSGVTQTPKHLITATGQRVTLRCSPRSGDLSVYWYQQSLDQGLQFLIQYYNGEERAKGNILERFSAQQFPDLHSELNLSSLELGDSALYFCASSVRLNTEAFFGQGTRLTVV.

V is TRBV15 and J is TRBJ2-7, with D perhaps TRBD1 (5 bases). V shed 0 bases and J shed 5 bases, with 14 bases lying between them. This CDR3 is built from 15 residues. Germline values: CDR1 LNHNV, CDR2 YYDKDF (reference sequence). CDR3 amino acids: CATSRDHQGIDEQYF. CDR3 in DNA: TGTGCCACCAGCAGAGATCACCAGGGTATCGACGAGCAGTACTTC.

The chain links TRBV10-3 to TRBJ2-7; TRBD2 matches 14 bases. The CDR3 covers 17 residues. The V and J ends lost 3 bases and 4 bases, in that order; junction bases with no gene match: 8. Per germline, CDR1 ENHRY and CDR2 SYGVKD. CDR3 sequence (DNA): TGTGCCATCAGTGACCCGACTAGCGGGAGGGCCGTGTACGAGCAGTACTTC. Translating it yields CAISDPTSGRAVYEQYF.

The chain is built from TRBV7-2 and TRBJ1-4; D might be TRBD1 (6 bases). Per the germline V gene, CDR1 is SGHTA and CDR2 is FQGNSA. The V gene lost 2 bases and the J gene lost 5 bases, with 9 bases spanning the gap. The length of the CDR3 is 14 residues. CDR3 DNA: TGTGCCAGCAGCTTAAACAGGGCGAATGAAAAACTGTTTTTT. This gives the protein CASSLNRANEKLFF.

The chain has TRBV5-1 and TRBJ2-1; maybe TRBD2 (6 bases). The germline gives CDR1 SGHRS, CDR2 YFSETQ. Deletions cut 2 bases from V and 6 bases from J, with 15 bases between. The CDR3 is 15 residues long. CDR3 region: CASSFAGRWVNEQFF. The CDR3 nucleotides are TGCGCCAGCAGCTTTGCGGGACGATGGGTCAATGAGCAGTTCTTC.

The chain has TRBV5-1 and TRBJ2-2, with D perhaps matching TRBD1 (6 bases). V lost 3 bases and J 3 bases, leaving 18 bases between the germline ends. CDR1 and CDR2 (germline): SGHRS, YFSETQ. The CDR3 contains 17 residues. The CDR3 bases are TGCGCCAGCAGCTCGGCAGTCCAGGGGAAGGACACCGGGGAGCTGTTTTTT. Translation: CASSSAVQGKDTGELFF.

The CDR3 DNA reads as TGTGCCAGCAGCCTGGGACTAGTTAACAATTTAGAGCAGTTCTTC. It encodes CASSLGLVNNLEQFF. This chain uses TRBV2 with TRBJ2-1, with 8 positions matching TRBD2. The CDR3 is 15 amino acids. CDR1 is SNHLY and CDR2 is FYNNEI in the germline V gene. Trimming cost V 6 bases and J 10 bases; bases outside gene matches: 14.